This entry lists 18 T cell receptor beta chains sequenced from one sample in a study of blood T cells in healthy people across ages. A second PCR of about 7 to 12 cycles used a sample-barcoded 5' primer and a J-beta primer mix. TCRdb re-called the 5' RACE reads through MiXCR, storing one row per CDR3 protein. The table includes some 1.4 million distinct CDR3 sequences, around two fifths detected once. Sequenced sample: blood. The receptors here all came from a woman aged 18-35 years in good health.

CDR3 nucleotide sequence: TGTGGATCTAGGCGGGCCTACTCTGGGGCCGACGTCCTGACTTTC. Translation gives CGSRRAYSGADVLTF. The chain combines TRBV8-2 with TRBJ2-6; the table names TRBD2, a call not compared with the DNA. TRBV8-2 is designated a pseudogene. This CDR3 contains 15 residues.

This clonotype was seen many times. The gene calls are TRBV6-5 and TRBJ2-1; 11 bases match TRBD2. J gave up 4 bases and V 6 bases, and 5 bases lay outside the gene matches. CDR3 length: 15 amino acids. CDR1 MNHEY and CDR2 SVGAGI come from the germline V gene. CDR3 sequence: CASRPGTSGYNEQFF. CDR3 bases: TGTGCCAGCAGGCCCGGGACTAGCGGTTACAATGAGCAGTTCTTC.

This clonotype was counted only a few times. The V gene is TRBV10-2, the J gene TRBJ1-2; 7 bases align to TRBD1. The trim removed 7 bases at V and 3 bases at J, leaving 17 bases unmatched. Germline loops: CDR1 WSHSY, CDR2 SAAADI. The CDR3 sequence is 17 residues long. CDR3 protein: CASIDPSYRGGDYGYTF. The DNA of the CDR3 is TGCGCCAGCATTGACCCATCTTACAGGGGCGGGGACTATGGCTACACCTTC.

The chain carries TRBV7-9 and TRBJ2-7, with no clear D. This CDR3 has 16 residues. The ends were cut back, 5 bases at V and 2 bases at J, with 19 bases in the middle. In germline, CDR1 is SEHNR, CDR2 FQNEAQ (reference sequence). The CDR3 reads CASSTGSAGVPYEQYF. The CDR3 DNA is TGTGCCAGCAGCACTGGGTCTGCTGGCGTCCCCTACGAGCAGTACTTC.

The chain joins TRBV5-1 to TRBJ2-5; D gene unclear. The CDR3 spans 16 residues. Deletions cut 0 bases from V and 4 bases from J, with 16 bases between. Germline V gene data show CDR1 as SGHRS and CDR2 as YFSETQ. The CDR3 DNA reads TGCGCCAGCAGCTTGGGTACGGACCCCCCGTTAGAGACCCAGTACTTC. It encodes CASSLGTDPPLETQYF.

This clonotype was observed at least ten times. The chain joins TRBV20-1 to TRBJ2-7; possibly TRBD2 for D (5 bases). Germline V CDR1 and CDR2: DFQATT, SNEGSKA (reference sequence). V was trimmed by 4 bases and J by 5 bases, leaving 15 bases between them. The CDR3 totals 13 residues. The CDR3 loop is CSATRTSGDEQYF. The CDR3 nucleotides read TGCAGTGCTACCCGGACGTCCGGGGACGAGCAGTACTTC.

The DNA for the CDR3 is TGTGCCAGCAGCTCGACACATAACTCCTACGAGCAGTACTTC. It yields the protein CASSSTHNSYEQYF. The chain carries TRBV7-9 and TRBJ2-7; D gene uncertain. The CDR3 loop spans 14 amino acids. Trimming stripped 4 bases from V and 0 bases from J, with 10 bases between. Germline CDR1 SEHNR, CDR2 FQNEAQ (reference sequence).

There are a few counts of this clonotype. The chain is built from TRBV18 and TRBJ2-4; D is ambiguous. The CDR3 spans 14 residues. With 5 bases removed from V and 0 bases from J, the gap between germline ends came to 8 bases. Germline lookup yields CDR1 KGHSH and CDR2 LQKENI. CDR3 region: CASSSQQAKNIQYF. The CDR3 DNA reads as TGTGCCAGCTCATCCCAGCAAGCCAAAAACATTCAGTACTTC.

V gene TRBV6-6 combines with J gene TRBJ1-5, with D unclear. The CDR3 loop spans 14 amino acids. CDR1 MNHNY and CDR2 SVGAGI come from the germline V gene (reference sequence). Trimming removed 5 bases from V and 2 bases from J, with 10 bases in between. In nucleotides, the CDR3 is TGTGCCAGCAGTGACGCCGACGGCAATCAGCCCCAGCATTTT. It translates to CASSDADGNQPQHF.

As regards this clonotype: A single base separates this from a much larger clone, so it may be a read error. This rearrangement joins TRBV29-1 to TRBJ2-1; 12 positions match TRBD1. CDR1 is SQVTM and CDR2 is ANQGSEA in the germline V gene. The CDR3 is 13 amino acids. The CDR3 loop reads CSVEGQGAYEHYF. DNA of the CDR3: TGCAGCGTTGAGGGACAGGGGGCTTACGAGCATTACTTC.

This clonotype was observed a handful of times. The rearrangement joins TRBV2 to TRBJ2-7, with D maybe TRBD1 (5 bases). The CDR3 spans 15 residues. CDR1 is SNHLY and CDR2 is FYNNEI in the germline V gene. V was shortened by 4 bases and J by 2 bases, with 15 bases between the two germline ends. CDR3 coding DNA: TGTGCCAGCAGTGGGTATGCAGGACAAGCCTACGAGCAGTACTTC. It codes for CASSGYAGQAYEQYF.

This clonotype was observed a few times. CDR3: CSAPTGREGLYGYTF. The CDR3 nucleotides read TGCAGTGCTCCGACGGGCAGGGAGGGCCTATATGGCTACACCTTC. The rearrangement joins TRBV20-1 to TRBJ1-2, with a possible D match to TRBD1 (5 bases). Germline V gene sequence: CDR1 DFQATT, CDR2 SNEGSKA (reference sequence). Trimming took 5 bases from V and 5 from J, leaving 21 bases between them. The CDR3 sequence is 15 residues long.

This clonotype was seen more than once but under ten times. V and J are TRBV6-2 or TRBV6-3 and TRBJ1-1; 8 bases fit TRBD1. Trimming at V came to 3 bases and at J to 6 bases, leaving 12 bases not matched to a gene. The CDR3 has 16 residues. Germline CDR1 and CDR2: MNHEY and SVGEGT. The CDR3 sequence is CASSYRSSGGDPEAFF. CDR3 bases: TGTGCCAGCAGTTATCGCTCCTCAGGGGGCGACCCTGAAGCTTTCTTT.

This rearrangement joins TRBV21-1 to TRBJ1-4; the table's D gene call, TRBD1, was not cross checked with the DNA. TRBV21-1 is listed as a pseudogene. The CDR3 runs to 16 residues. The CDR3 coding sequence is TGTGCCAGCAGCAAGCCATCCGGGGTACTTAATGAAAAACTGTTTTTT. The encoded protein is CASSKPSGVLNEKLFF.

The chain combines TRBV5-1 with TRBJ2-3, with 8 bases fitting TRBD2. With V trimmed by 4 bases and J by 0 bases, 7 bases remained unmatched. There are 16 residues in the CDR3. Germline-derived CDR1 and CDR2 are SGHRS and YFSETQ. CDR3 nucleotide sequence: TGCGCCAGCAGCGACCCTAGCGGGCTGAGCACAGATACGCAGTATTTT. Translating it yields CASSDPSGLSTDTQYF.

The sample holds a few counts of this clonotype. The chain combines TRBV12-3 or TRBV12-4 with TRBJ1-1, with 9 bases matching TRBD1. This CDR3 has 16 amino acids. Trimming at V came to 0 bases and at J to 3 bases, leaving 5 bases not matched to a gene. The CDR3 loop is CASSLAPGQGDTEAFF. The CDR3 bases are TGTGCCAGCAGTTTAGCCCCGGGACAGGGAGACACTGAAGCTTTCTTT.

The chain uses TRBV19 and TRBJ1-1; 9 nucleotides align to TRBD1. The CDR3 consists of 15 residues. CDR1 is LNHDA, CDR2 SQIVND, per germline (reference sequence). Unmatched junction bases numbered 11, after V lost 5 bases and J lost 7 bases. CDR3: CASSGYRGRAIEAFF. The CDR3 nucleotides are TGTGCCAGTAGTGGTTACAGGGGGCGAGCTATTGAAGCTTTCTTT.

As to this clonotype: One junction end disagrees with the germline gene, perhaps due to a read error. The chain employs TRBV28 and TRBJ2-1, with 7 bases matching TRBD2. This CDR3 contains 17 residues. Germline CDR1 is MDHEN and CDR2 is SYDVKM. Here the CDR3 DNA reads TGTGCCAGCAGTTTGGGTAGCGGGTTAGCTGCGTACAATGAGCAGTTTTTC. Protein: CASSLGSGLAAYNEQFF.